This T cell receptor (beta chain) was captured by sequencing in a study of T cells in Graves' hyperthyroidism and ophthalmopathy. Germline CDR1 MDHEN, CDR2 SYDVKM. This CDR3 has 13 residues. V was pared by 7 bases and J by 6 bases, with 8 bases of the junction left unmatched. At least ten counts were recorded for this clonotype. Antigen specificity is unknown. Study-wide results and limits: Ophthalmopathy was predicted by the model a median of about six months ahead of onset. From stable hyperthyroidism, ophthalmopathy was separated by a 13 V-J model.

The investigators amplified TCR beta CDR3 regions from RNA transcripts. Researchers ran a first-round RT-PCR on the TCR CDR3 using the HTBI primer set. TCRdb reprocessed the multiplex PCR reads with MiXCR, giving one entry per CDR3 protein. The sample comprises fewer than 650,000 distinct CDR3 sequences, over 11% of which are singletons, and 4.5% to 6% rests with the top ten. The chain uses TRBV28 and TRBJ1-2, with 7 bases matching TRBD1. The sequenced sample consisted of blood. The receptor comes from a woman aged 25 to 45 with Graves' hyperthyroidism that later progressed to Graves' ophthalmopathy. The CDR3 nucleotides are TGTGCCAGCATTCGGACAGGATCAAATGGCTACACCTTC. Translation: CASIRTGSNGYTF.